The rows below give T cell receptor beta chains drawn from one sample of a study of cytomegalovirus exposure and HLA in healthy donors. The table came from immunoSEQ multiplex PCR; TCRdb's copy has only in-frame clones and leaves some out. The sample yields tens of thousands of clones, about 65% seen once. Source material: PBMCs. The receptors stem from a man aged 45-60 years in good health and CMV-seropositive. The CDR3 runs from the conserved cysteine through the conserved F or W. The D gene is left open where the match is weak. For some rows the clone size is stated as once, few or many, or as a class when expanded; others skip it.

cdr3_aa: CASSSEGILASGASYEQYF
cdr3_nt: TGTGCCAGCAGCAGTGAGGGGATTTTGGCTAGCGGAGCTTCCTACGAGCAGTACTTC
v_call: TRBV21-1
clone_size: once
j_call: TRBJ2-7
d_call: NA

cdr3_aa: CASSLRSSGRADTQYF
cdr3_nt: TGTGCCAGCAGCTTGCGTTCTAGCGGGAGGGCAGATACGCAGTATTTT
v_call: TRBV5-6
clone_size: few
j_call: TRBJ2-3
d_call: TRBD2

cdr3_aa: CSGGRTVGNTEAFF
cdr3_nt: TGCAGCGGGGGACGGACAGTTGGGAACACTGAAGCTTTCTTT
v_call: TRBV29-1
clone_size: once
j_call: TRBJ1-1
d_call: NA

cdr3_aa: CSVEVGASEQYF
cdr3_nt: TGCAGCGTTGAAGTAGGGGCGAGCGAGCAGTACTTC
v_call: TRBV29-1
clone_size: NA
j_call: TRBJ2-7
d_call: NA

cdr3_aa: CASSTGTSGTYEQYF
cdr3_nt: TGTGCCAGTTCGACCGGGACTAGCGGGACCTACGAGCAGTACTTC
v_call: TRBV5-4
clone_size: once
j_call: TRBJ2-7
d_call: TRBD2

cdr3_aa: CASSVVGGGLEDEQFF
cdr3_nt: TGTGCCAGCAGCGTAGTTGGCGGGGGCTTGGAGGATGAGCAGTTCTTC
v_call: TRBV9
clone_size: NA
j_call: TRBJ2-1
d_call: NA

cdr3_aa: CASSFKGASREKLFF
cdr3_nt: TGTGCCAGCAGTTTTAAAGGGGCCTCGCGTGAAAAACTGTTTTTT
v_call: TRBV28
clone_size: few
j_call: TRBJ1-4
d_call: NA

cdr3_aa: CASSEDRLTGELFF
cdr3_nt: TGTGCCAGCAGTGAAGACAGACTGACCGGGGAGCTGTTTTTT
v_call: TRBV25-1
clone_size: NA
j_call: TRBJ2-2
d_call: NA

cdr3_aa: CSVEAGEYTEAFF
cdr3_nt: TGCAGCGTTGAAGCAGGGGAATACACTGAAGCTTTCTTT
v_call: TRBV29-1
clone_size: NA
j_call: TRBJ1-1
d_call: NA

cdr3_aa: CASSFGLRETQYF
cdr3_nt: TGTGCCAGCAGCTTTGGACTGAGAGAGACCCAGTACTTC
v_call: TRBV7-2
clone_size: NA
j_call: TRBJ2-5
d_call: NA

cdr3_aa: CASSIRQGDEQYF
cdr3_nt: TGTGCCAGTAGTATCCGTCAGGGGGACGAGCAGTACTTC
v_call: TRBV19
clone_size: NA
j_call: TRBJ2-7
d_call: TRBD1

cdr3_aa: CASSQDLVAGGLAKNIQYF
cdr3_nt: TGTGCCAGCAGCCAAGATTTAGTAGCGGGAGGCCTAGCCAAAAACATTCAGTACTTC
v_call: TRBV4-2
clone_size: few
j_call: TRBJ2-4
d_call: TRBD2

cdr3_aa: CASSIAGTSGSRPSSYEQYF
cdr3_nt: TGTGCCAGTAGTATAGCCGGGACTAGCGGGAGCAGACCGTCGTCCTACGAGCAGTACTTC
v_call: TRBV19
clone_size: NA
j_call: TRBJ2-7
d_call: TRBD2

cdr3_aa: CASSLFPSNYGYTF
cdr3_nt: TGTGCCAGCAGCTTGTTCCCATCTAACTATGGCTACACCTTC
v_call: TRBV5-4
clone_size: few
j_call: TRBJ1-2
d_call: NA

cdr3_aa: CASSLRQGEAFF
cdr3_nt: TGTGCCAGCAGCCTCCGACAGGGGGAAGCTTTCTTT
v_call: TRBV7-2
clone_size: NA
j_call: TRBJ1-1
d_call: TRBD1

cdr3_aa: CASSVFQNNEKLFF
cdr3_nt: TGTGCCAGCAGTGTCTTCCAGAATAATGAAAAACTGTTTTTT
v_call: TRBV6-1
clone_size: NA
j_call: TRBJ1-4
d_call: NA

cdr3_aa: CASSQGLAGEVETQYF
cdr3_nt: TGCGCCAGCAGCCAAGGTCTAGCGGGAGAAGTGGAGACCCAGTACTTC
v_call: TRBV4-1
clone_size: NA
j_call: TRBJ2-5
d_call: TRBD2

cdr3_aa: CASSTGYGYTF
cdr3_nt: TGTGCCAGCAGCACAGGCTATGGCTACACCTTC
v_call: TRBV6-5
clone_size: NA
j_call: TRBJ1-2
d_call: NA

cdr3_aa: CAWKAPTGKALSGANVLTF
cdr3_nt: TGTGCCTGGAAGGCTCCGACAGGGAAGGCTCTCTCTGGGGCCAACGTCCTGACTTTC
v_call: TRBV30
clone_size: NA
j_call: TRBJ2-6
d_call: TRBD1

cdr3_aa: CASSGATSGTGYEQYF
cdr3_nt: TGCGCCAGCAGCGGAGCCACTAGCGGGACGGGCTACGAGCAGTACTTC
v_call: TRBV5-1
clone_size: NA
j_call: TRBJ2-7
d_call: TRBD2

cdr3_aa: CASSKGQGAEVETQYF
cdr3_nt: TGTGCCAGCAGCAAAGGACAGGGGGCGGAGGTAGAGACCCAGTACTTC
v_call: TRBV5-6
clone_size: NA
j_call: TRBJ2-5
d_call: TRBD1

cdr3_aa: CASRESHEQYF
cdr3_nt: TGTGCCAGCAGGGAGTCCCACGAGCAGTACTTC
v_call: TRBV6-6
clone_size: NA
j_call: TRBJ2-7
d_call: NA

cdr3_aa: CASSVVGGSLYNEQFF
cdr3_nt: TGTGCCAGCAGCGTAGTAGGAGGAAGTCTCTACAATGAGCAGTTCTTC
v_call: TRBV9
clone_size: NA
j_call: TRBJ2-1
d_call: NA

cdr3_aa: CAWIPSGRQWGEQYF
cdr3_nt: TGTGCCTGGATCCCGTCAGGGCGTCAATGGGGAGAGCAGTACTTC
v_call: TRBV30
clone_size: NA
j_call: TRBJ2-7
d_call: NA

cdr3_aa: CASSERQGLGKLFF
cdr3_nt: TGTGCCAGCAGTGAACGACAGGGGCTGGGCAAACTGTTTTTT
v_call: TRBV2
clone_size: once
j_call: TRBJ1-4
d_call: TRBD1

cdr3_aa: CASSGDSGSSYEQYF
cdr3_nt: TGTGCCAGCAGCGGGGACAGCGGTAGCTCCTACGAGCAGTACTTC
v_call: TRBV6-5
clone_size: NA
j_call: TRBJ2-7
d_call: TRBD1

cdr3_aa: CASRTASPYEQYF
cdr3_nt: TGTGCCAGCCGGACAGCCTCTCCCTACGAGCAGTACTTC
v_call: TRBV28
clone_size: NA
j_call: TRBJ2-7
d_call: NA

cdr3_aa: CASSLDHAMMALHF
cdr3_nt: TGTGCCAGCAGCTTAGATCACGCGATGATGGCCCTCCACTTT
v_call: TRBV7-9
clone_size: NA
j_call: TRBJ1-6
d_call: NA

cdr3_aa: CASSEAGTGQRPQHF
cdr3_nt: TGTGCCAGCAGTGAAGCAGGGACAGGGCAGAGGCCCCAGCATTTT
v_call: TRBV2
clone_size: NA
j_call: TRBJ1-5
d_call: TRBD1

cdr3_aa: CASSISGPGELFF
cdr3_nt: TGTGCCAGTAGTATAAGCGGGCCCGGGGAGCTGTTTTTT
v_call: TRBV19
clone_size: few
j_call: TRBJ2-2
d_call: NA

cdr3_aa: CATSPTGRPEQYF
cdr3_nt: TGTGCCACCTCACCGACAGGGAGGCCCGAGCAGTACTTC
v_call: TRBV5-6
clone_size: NA
j_call: TRBJ2-7
d_call: NA

cdr3_aa: CASSPDSLNQPQHF
cdr3_nt: TGCGCCAGCAGCCCGGACAGCCTCAATCAGCCCCAGCATTTT
v_call: TRBV5-1
clone_size: NA
j_call: TRBJ1-5
d_call: NA

cdr3_aa: CAISEEGVGQETQYF
cdr3_nt: TGTGCCATCAGTGAGGAGGGTGTTGGTCAAGAGACCCAGTACTTC
v_call: TRBV10-3
clone_size: NA
j_call: TRBJ2-5
d_call: NA

cdr3_aa: CASSLADTYWETQYF
cdr3_nt: TGCGCCAGCAGCTTGGCCGACACTTACTGGGAGACCCAGTACTTC
v_call: TRBV5-1
clone_size: NA
j_call: TRBJ2-5
d_call: NA

cdr3_aa: CASSYAAGPYNEQFF
cdr3_nt: TGTGCCAGCAGTTACGCGGCGGGGCCCTACAATGAGCAGTTCTTC
v_call: TRBV6-5
clone_size: NA
j_call: TRBJ2-1
d_call: NA

cdr3_aa: CASSPHGEGQETQYF
cdr3_nt: TGTGCCAGCAGCCCCCACGGGGAGGGTCAAGAGACCCAGTACTTC
v_call: TRBV7-2
clone_size: NA
j_call: TRBJ2-5
d_call: TRBD2

cdr3_aa: CASSLGTGEGETQYF
cdr3_nt: TGCGCCAGCAGCTTGGGGACAGGGGAGGGAGAGACCCAGTACTTC
v_call: TRBV5-1
clone_size: NA
j_call: TRBJ2-5
d_call: TRBD1

cdr3_aa: CASSFYGQNTGELFF
cdr3_nt: TGTGCCAGCAGTTTTTATGGACAGAACACCGGGGAGCTGTTTTTT
v_call: TRBV28
clone_size: NA
j_call: TRBJ2-2
d_call: NA

cdr3_aa: CASSQEGLGKETQYF
cdr3_nt: TGCGCCAGCAGCCAAGAGGGACTAGGTAAAGAGACCCAGTACTTC
v_call: TRBV4-1
clone_size: NA
j_call: TRBJ2-5
d_call: TRBD2

cdr3_aa: CASRLSGTFSYEQYF
cdr3_nt: TGTGCCAGCAGGCTATCCGGGACTTTCTCCTACGAGCAGTACTTC
v_call: TRBV6-1
clone_size: NA
j_call: TRBJ2-7
d_call: NA

cdr3_aa: CASSYLVQGNTEAFF
cdr3_nt: TGTGCCAGCAGCTATTTGGTCCAGGGGAACACTGAAGCTTTCTTT
v_call: TRBV5-6
clone_size: few
j_call: TRBJ1-1
d_call: NA

cdr3_aa: CASRAGTEPNEQFF
cdr3_nt: TGTGCCAGCAGAGCCGGGACAGAACCCAATGAGCAGTTCTTC
v_call: TRBV5-4
clone_size: NA
j_call: TRBJ2-1
d_call: TRBD1

cdr3_aa: CASSYLNGVYNEQFF
cdr3_nt: TGTGCCAGCAGTTATCTCAACGGGGTCTACAATGAGCAGTTCTTC
v_call: TRBV6-6
clone_size: few
j_call: TRBJ2-1
d_call: NA

cdr3_aa: CASSQDKGAANEKLFF
cdr3_nt: TGCGCCAGCAGCCAAGATAAGGGGGCTGCTAATGAAAAACTGTTTTTT
v_call: TRBV4-1
clone_size: NA
j_call: TRBJ1-4
d_call: TRBD1

cdr3_aa: CASGIQGNEKLFF
cdr3_nt: TGCGCCAGCGGGATACAGGGCAATGAAAAACTGTTTTTT
v_call: TRBV5-1
clone_size: NA
j_call: TRBJ1-4
d_call: NA

cdr3_aa: CAWGWDSSYNSPLHF
cdr3_nt: TGTGCCTGGGGCTGGGACAGCTCCTATAATTCACCCCTCCACTTT
v_call: TRBV30
clone_size: NA
j_call: TRBJ1-6
d_call: TRBD1